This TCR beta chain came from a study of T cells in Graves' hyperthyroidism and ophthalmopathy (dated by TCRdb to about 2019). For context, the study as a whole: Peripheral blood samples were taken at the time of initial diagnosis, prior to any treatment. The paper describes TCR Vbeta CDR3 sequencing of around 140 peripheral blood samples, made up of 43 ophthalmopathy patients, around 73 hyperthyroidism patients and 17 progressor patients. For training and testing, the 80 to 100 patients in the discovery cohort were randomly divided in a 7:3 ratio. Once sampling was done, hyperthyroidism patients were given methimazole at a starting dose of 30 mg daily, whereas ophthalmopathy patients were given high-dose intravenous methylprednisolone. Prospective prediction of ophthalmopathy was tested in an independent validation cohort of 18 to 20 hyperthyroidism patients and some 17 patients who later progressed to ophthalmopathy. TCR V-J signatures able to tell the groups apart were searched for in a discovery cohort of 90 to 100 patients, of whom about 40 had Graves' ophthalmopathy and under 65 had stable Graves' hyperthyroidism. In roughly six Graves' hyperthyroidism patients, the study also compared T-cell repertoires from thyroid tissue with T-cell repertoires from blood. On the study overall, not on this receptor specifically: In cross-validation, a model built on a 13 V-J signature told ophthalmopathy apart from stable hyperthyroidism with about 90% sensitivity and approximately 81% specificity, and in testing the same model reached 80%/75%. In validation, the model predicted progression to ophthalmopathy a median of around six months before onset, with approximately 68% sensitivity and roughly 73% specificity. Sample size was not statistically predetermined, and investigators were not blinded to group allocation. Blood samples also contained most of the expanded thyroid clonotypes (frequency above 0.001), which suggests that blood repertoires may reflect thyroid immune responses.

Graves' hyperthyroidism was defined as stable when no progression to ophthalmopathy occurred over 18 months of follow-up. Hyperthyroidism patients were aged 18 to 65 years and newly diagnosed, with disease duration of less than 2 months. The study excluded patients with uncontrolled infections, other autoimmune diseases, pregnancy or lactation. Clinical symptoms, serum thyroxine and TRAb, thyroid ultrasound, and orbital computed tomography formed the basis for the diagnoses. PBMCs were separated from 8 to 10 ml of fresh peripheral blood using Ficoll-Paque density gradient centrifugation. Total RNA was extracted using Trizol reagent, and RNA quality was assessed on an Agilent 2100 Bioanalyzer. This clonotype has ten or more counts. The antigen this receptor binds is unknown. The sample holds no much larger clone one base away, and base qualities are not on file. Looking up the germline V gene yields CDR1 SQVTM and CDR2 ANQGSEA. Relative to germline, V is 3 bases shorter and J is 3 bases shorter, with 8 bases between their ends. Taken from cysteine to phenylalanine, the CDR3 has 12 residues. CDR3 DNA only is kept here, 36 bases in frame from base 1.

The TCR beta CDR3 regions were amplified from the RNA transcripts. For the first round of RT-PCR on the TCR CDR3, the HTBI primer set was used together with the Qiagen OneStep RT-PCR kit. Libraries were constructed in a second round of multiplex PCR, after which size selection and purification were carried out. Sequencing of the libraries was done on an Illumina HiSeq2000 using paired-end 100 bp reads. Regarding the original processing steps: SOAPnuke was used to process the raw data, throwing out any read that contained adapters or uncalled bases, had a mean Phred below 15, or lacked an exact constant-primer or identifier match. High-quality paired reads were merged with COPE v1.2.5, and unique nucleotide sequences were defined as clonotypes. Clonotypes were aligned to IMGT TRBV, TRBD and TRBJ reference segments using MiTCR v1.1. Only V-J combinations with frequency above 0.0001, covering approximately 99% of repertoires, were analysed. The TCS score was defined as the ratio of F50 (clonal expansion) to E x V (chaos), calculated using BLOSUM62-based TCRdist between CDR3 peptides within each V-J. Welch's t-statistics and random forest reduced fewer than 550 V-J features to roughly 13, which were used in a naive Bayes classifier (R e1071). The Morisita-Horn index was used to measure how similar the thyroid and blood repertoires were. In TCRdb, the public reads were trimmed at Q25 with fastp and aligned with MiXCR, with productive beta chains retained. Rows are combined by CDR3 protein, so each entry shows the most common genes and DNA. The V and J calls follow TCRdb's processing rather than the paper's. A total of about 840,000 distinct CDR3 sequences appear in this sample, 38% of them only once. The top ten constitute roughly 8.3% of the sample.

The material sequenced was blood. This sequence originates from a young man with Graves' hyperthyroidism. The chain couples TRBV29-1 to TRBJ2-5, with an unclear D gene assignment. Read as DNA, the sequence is TGCAGCGTTGATCTGGCAGAAGAGACCCAGTACTTC. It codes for CSVDLAEETQYF.